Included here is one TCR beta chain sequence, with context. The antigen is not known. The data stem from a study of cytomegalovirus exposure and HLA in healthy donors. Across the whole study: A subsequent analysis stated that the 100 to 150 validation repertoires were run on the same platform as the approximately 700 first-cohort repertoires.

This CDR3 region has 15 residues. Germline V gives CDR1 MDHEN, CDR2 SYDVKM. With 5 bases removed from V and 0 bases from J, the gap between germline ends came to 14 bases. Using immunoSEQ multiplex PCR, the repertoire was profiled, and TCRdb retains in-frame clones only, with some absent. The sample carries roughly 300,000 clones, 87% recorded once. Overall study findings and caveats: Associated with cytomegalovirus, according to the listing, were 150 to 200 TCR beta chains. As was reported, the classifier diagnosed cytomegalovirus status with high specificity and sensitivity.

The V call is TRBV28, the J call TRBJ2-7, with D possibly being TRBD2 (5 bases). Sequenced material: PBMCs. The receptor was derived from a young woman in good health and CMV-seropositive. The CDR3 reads CASSAPRGSSYEQYF. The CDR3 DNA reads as TGTGCCAGCAGTGCCCCCCGGGGTAGCTCCTACGAGCAGTACTTC.